The 5 T cell receptor beta chains given below trace back to one sample, sequenced in a study of neurological immune-mediated disorders. As to time point: longitudinal time-point 3. TCRdb used MiXCR to reprocess the 5' RACE reads, holding one entry per CDR3 protein. The profile covers roughly 100,000 distinct CDR3 sequences, with less than 14% appearing a single time and approximately 3.4% taken by the ten largest. Sequences were obtained from PBMCs. The source is a female donor with HTLV-1-associated myelopathy (HAM/TSP).

This rearrangement joins TRBV5-6 to TRBJ2-7, with no clear D. V shed 3 bases and J shed 2 bases, with 6 bases lying between them. This CDR3 is 12 amino acids long. Germline V gene sequence: CDR1 SGHDT, CDR2 YYEEEE. The CDR3 here is CASSSHPYEQYF. The CDR3 nucleotides are TGTGCCAGCAGCTCCCACCCCTACGAGCAGTACTTC.

At least ten counts were recorded for this clonotype. The chain carries TRBV4-1 and TRBJ2-7; 9 bases line up with TRBD1. CDR1 and CDR2 (germline): MGHRA, YSYEKL. This CDR3 comprises 17 residues. With 1 base clipped from V and 3 bases from J, the junction kept 10 bases outside the gene matches. DNA for the CDR3: TGCGCCAGCAGCCAAGGGTTCTCGGGACAGGGTCTCTACGAGCAGTACTTC. Translation gives CASSQGFSGQGLYEQYF.

This clonotype was seen many times. The V gene is TRBV15, the J gene TRBJ1-5; TRBD1 aligns across 7 bases. CDR1 is LNHNV and CDR2 is YYDKDF in the germline V gene (reference sequence). The trim removed 7 bases at V and 2 bases at J, leaving 8 bases unmatched. This CDR3 has 15 residues. CDR3 nucleotides: TGTGCCACCACCATCACAGGGGAAGGCAATCAGCCCCAGCATTTT. Translated, it gives CATTITGEGNQPQHF.

In this sample, this clonotype turned up many times. J is TRBJ2-7 and V is TRBV5-1; D is perhaps TRBD1 or TRBD2 (5 bases each). CDR1 and CDR2 from the germline V gene are SGHRS and YFSETQ. The CDR3 length is 14 residues. V dropped 5 bases and J dropped 2 bases, with 14 bases sitting between them. In DNA form, the CDR3 reads TGCGCCAGCAGTAGCCTCCGGGGCACCTACGAGCAGTACTTC. This encodes CASSSLRGTYEQYF.

This clonotype occurred many times. The rearrangement uses TRBV5-1 and TRBJ2-7; 7 bases are a match to TRBD1. CDR1 SGHRS and CDR2 YFSETQ come from the germline V gene. Trimming cost V 4 bases and J 3 bases; bases outside gene matches: 4. The CDR3 spans 13 residues. The CDR3 DNA sequence: TGCGCCAGCAGCAGACAGGGCAACTACGAGCAGTACTTC. Translated: CASSRQGNYEQYF.